These 28 T cell receptor beta chains were sequenced from one sample in a study of blood T cell repertoires in COVID-19. Profiled with immunoSEQ multiplex PCR; TCRdb holds only in-frame clones, not every one. In the table there are more than 95,000 clones, about 74% of which are singletons. Sequenced sample: peripheral blood. These receptors were taken from a man older than 75 with COVID-19, enrolled during active disease.

The chain has TRBV7-3 and TRBJ2-7, with 9 positions matching TRBD2. The CDR3 extends over 15 amino acids. Germline lookup yields CDR1 SGHTA and CDR2 FQGTGA. Losses at the gene ends were 3 bases for V and 4 bases for J; bases not matched to a gene: 7. The CDR3 here is CASSLYSGSGYEQYF. The CDR3 DNA is TGTGCCAGCAGCTTGTATAGCGGGAGCGGATACGAGCAGTACTTC.

This chain uses TRBV2 with TRBJ2-1; 14 bases align to TRBD2. The CDR3 extends over 17 amino acids. The ends lost 2 bases at V and 10 bases at J; junction bases unmatched: 10. Germline V CDR1 and CDR2: SNHLY, FYNNEI. CDR3 region: CASSEFLGLAGVQEQFF. The CDR3 DNA reads as TGTGCCAGCAGTGAATTCCTGGGACTAGCGGGAGTTCAGGAGCAGTTCTTC.

V usage is TRBV5-1 and J usage is TRBJ2-7; D is possibly TRBD1 (6 bases). The germline V gene encodes CDR1 SGHRS and CDR2 YFSETQ. Trimming pared 3 bases from V and 0 bases from J, leaving 13 bases between. The CDR3 has 15 residues. CDR3 region: CASSSSGQSSYEQYF. The CDR3 DNA reads TGCGCCAGCAGCTCATCGGGACAAAGCTCCTACGAGCAGTACTTC.

The chain combines TRBV9 with TRBJ1-2; 9 bases align to TRBD1. V was clipped by 0 bases and J by 6 bases; unmatched bases: 3. Germline V lookup: CDR1 SGDLS, CDR2 YYNGEE. CDR3 length equals 14 residues. The CDR3 nucleotides read TGTGCCAGCAGCGTAGGACAGGGGGGCGATGGCTACACCTTC. Translation: CASSVGQGGDGYTF.

The chain recombines TRBV11-2 with TRBJ2-6; D gene unclear. The CDR3 runs to 14 residues. Trimming shortened V by 5 bases and J by 3 bases, and 8 bases separated the two germline ends. Germline V CDR1 and CDR2: SGHAT, FQNNGV. CDR3 DNA sequence: TGTGCCAGCAGCCCGTCGGGTGGGGCCAACGTCCTGACTTTC. This codes for CASSPSGGANVLTF. Variable domain in full (rest from reference TRBV11-2 and TRBJ2-6): EAGVAQSPRYKIIEKRQSVAFWCNPISGHATLYWYQQILGQGPKLLIQFQNNGVVDDSQLPKDRFSAERLKGVDSTLKIQPAKLEDSAVYLCASSPSGGANVLTFGAGSRLTVL.

This rearrangement joins TRBV6-2 or TRBV6-3 to TRBJ2-1; 10 positions agree with TRBD2. The CDR3 sequence is 16 residues long. In germline, CDR1 is MNHEY, CDR2 SVGEGT. V gave up 0 bases and J gave up 2 bases; unmatched junction bases: 1. CDR3 DNA sequence: TGTGCCAGCAGTTACTCTGGGACTAGCGCCTACAATGAGCAGTTCTTC. It specifies CASSYSGTSAYNEQFF.

This chain joins TRBV29-1 and TRBJ2-1; D perhaps matches TRBD2 (5 bases). The CDR3 runs 15 residues. The germline gives CDR1 SQVTM, CDR2 ANQGSEA. V shed 6 bases and J shed 6 bases, with 21 bases lying between them. CDR3 sequence: CSVPTGLRNGNEQFF. CDR3 sequence (DNA): TGCAGCGTCCCGACCGGACTTCGTAATGGCAATGAGCAGTTCTTC.

The chain recombines TRBV5-1 with TRBJ2-1, with 14 nucleotides matching TRBD2. J lost 3 bases, V lost 4 bases, and 3 bases had no gene match. Germline V lookup: CDR1 SGHRS, CDR2 YFSETQ. This CDR3 spans 16 amino acids. The CDR3 region is CASSGTSGSLYNEQFF. CDR3 nucleotides: TGCGCCAGCAGCGGGACTAGCGGGAGTCTCTACAATGAGCAGTTCTTC.

This clone was counted many times. The chain recombines TRBV6-6 with TRBJ2-7; D is unclear. This CDR3 is 11 amino acids long. Germline CDR1 MNHNY, CDR2 SVGAGI (reference sequence). V was pared by 8 bases and J by 3 bases, with 8 bases between. CDR3 bases: TGTGCCAGCTCCCTAGGCTACGAGCAGTACTTC. It encodes CASSLGYEQYF.

This chain links TRBV15 with TRBJ2-2, with 7 bases lining up with TRBD2. CDR1 is LNHNV, CDR2 YYDKDF, per germline (reference sequence). This CDR3 is built from 15 residues. V dropped 8 bases and J dropped 1; count of bases not matched to a gene: 7. CDR3 sequence: CATLEASGNTGELFF. CDR3 DNA: TGTGCCACCCTCGAGGCTAGCGGGAACACCGGGGAGCTGTTTTTT.

This rearrangement joins TRBV7-9 to TRBJ2-3; a weak D match, TRBD2 (6 bases). This CDR3 has 16 residues. V gave up 5 bases and J gave up 3 bases, with 18 bases separating them. Germline CDR1 and CDR2: SEHNR and FQNEAQ (reference sequence). The CDR3, as DNA: TGTGCCAGCAGCAAGGGAATGGGAGGCTTAACAGATACGCAGTATTTT. Amino acids: CASSKGMGGLTDTQYF.

The genes are TRBV10-3 and TRBJ2-1; 9 bases line up with TRBD2. The CDR3 runs 18 residues. CDR1 and CDR2 from the germline V gene are ENHRY and SYGVKD. The V segment lost 4 bases and the J segment 0 bases; nucleotides outside the gene matches: 10. The CDR3: CAISGGAGGSYSYNEQFF. The DNA for the CDR3 is TGTGCCATCAGTGGTGGAGCGGGAGGATCCTACTCCTACAATGAGCAGTTCTTC.

The chain has TRBV5-1 and TRBJ2-5; 11 positions match TRBD1. V trimming: 4 bases; J trimming: 5 bases; junction bases outside the gene matches: 4. The length of the CDR3 is 14 residues. CDR1 SGHRS and CDR2 YFSETQ come from the germline V gene. The CDR3, as DNA: TGCGCCAGCAGCCTCGGACAGGGGGCTGAGACCCAGTACTTC. As protein: CASSLGQGAETQYF. The full variable domain, rest sourced from reference TRBV5-1 and TRBJ2-5, is KAGVTQTPRYLIKTRGQQVTLSCSPISGHRSVSWYQQTPGQGLQFLFEYFSETQRNKGNFPGRFSGRQFSNSRSEMNVSTLELGDSALYLCASSLGQGAETQYFGPGTRLLVL.

This rearrangement joins TRBV7-3 to TRBJ2-1, with D perhaps matching TRBD2 (6 bases). Trimming stripped 1 base from V and 10 bases from J, with 8 bases between. This CDR3 contains 12 residues. The germline CDR1 and CDR2 sequences are SGHTA and FQGTGA. This CDR3 is CASSLKAGEQFF. The CDR3 region has the DNA TGTGCCAGCAGCTTAAAAGCGGGCGAGCAGTTCTTC. The complete variable domain, with remaining parts taken from reference TRBV7-3 and TRBJ2-1, reads GAGVSQTPSNKVTEKGKYVELRCDPISGHTALYWYRQSLGQGPEFLIYFQGTGAADDSGLPNDRFFAVRPEGSVSTLKIQRTERGDSAVYLCASSLKAGEQFFGPGTRLTVL.

The V gene is TRBV18, the J gene TRBJ1-1; 8 nucleotides match TRBD1. J gave up 1 base and V 2 bases, and 3 bases lay outside the gene matches. CDR3 length equals 15 residues. CDR1 and CDR2 (germline): KGHSH, LQKENI. Here the CDR3 reads CASSPTTGGNTEAFF. DNA of the CDR3: TGTGCCAGCTCACCAACCACAGGGGGGAACACTGAAGCTTTCTTT.

This clone was counted a single time. This chain uses TRBV7-2 with TRBJ1-4; 8 bases agree with TRBD1. With 5 bases clipped from V and 4 bases from J, the junction kept 9 bases outside the gene matches. This CDR3 region has 16 residues. CDR1 is SGHTA and CDR2 is FQGNSA in the germline V gene. In nucleotides, the CDR3 is TGTGCCAGCAGCCAGAGGACAGGGATTGTTAATGAAAAACTGTTTTTT. It yields the protein CASSQRTGIVNEKLFF.

This chain uses TRBV19 with TRBJ1-6; D is ambiguous. The CDR3 has 13 residues. The germline CDR1 and CDR2 sequences are LNHDA and SQIVND (reference sequence). Trimming cost V 9 bases and J 8 bases, with 14 bases left between them. As DNA, the CDR3 is TGTGCCAGCCGCCGGACGGACTATTCACCCCTCCACTTT. Its translation is CASRRTDYSPLHF.

Worth noting for this clone: The same CDR3 also results from other DNA sequences found in this sample. The chain has TRBV29-1 and TRBJ1-1; possible D gene TRBD1, 5 bases. The CDR3 is 12 residues long. Deletions cut 7 bases from V and 3 bases from J, with 12 bases between. Germline lookup yields CDR1 SQVTM and CDR2 ANQGSEA. The CDR3, as DNA: TGCAGCGCGTCCGGGGGGGACACTGAAGCTTTCTTT. It yields the protein CSASGGDTEAFF.

The chain has TRBV28 and TRBJ1-1, with D tentatively TRBD1 (6 bases). The germline V gene encodes CDR1 MDHEN and CDR2 SYDVKM. The length of the CDR3 is 17 residues. The ends were cut back, 1 base at V and 0 bases at J, with 15 bases in the middle. The CDR3 sequence: CASSLFGGGQVNTEAFF. The CDR3 DNA follows: TGTGCCAGCAGTTTATTTGGGGGGGGGCAAGTGAACACTGAAGCTTTCTTT.

The chain uses TRBV3-1 (or the pseudogene TRBV3-2) and TRBJ2-1; no clear D. The CDR3 is 12 residues long. Germline V lookup: CDR1 LGHDT, CDR2 YNNKEL (reference sequence). V was shortened by 1 base and J by 8 bases, with 6 bases between the two germline ends. This CDR3 reads CASSQAVHEQFF. The CDR3 bases are TGTGCCAGCAGCCAAGCAGTGCATGAGCAGTTCTTC.

The chain recombines TRBV28 with TRBJ1-5; D unclear. V was trimmed by 5 bases and J by 4 bases, leaving 12 bases between them. The CDR3 has 14 amino acids. Per the germline V gene, CDR1 is MDHEN and CDR2 is SYDVKM. CDR3 bases: TGTGCCAGCAGTGTTATCTCCCGGAATCAGCCCCAGCATTTT. Its protein product is CASSVISRNQPQHF. The full variable domain, completed using reference TRBV28 and TRBJ1-5, is DVKVTQSSRYLVKRTGEKVFLECVQDMDHENMFWYRQDPGLGLRLIYFSYDVKMKEKGDIPEGYSVSREKKERFSLILESASTNQTSMYLCASSVISRNQPQHFGDGTRLSIL.

The table lists this clone with a count of one. The genes are TRBV9 and TRBJ1-4; D uncertain. Deletions cut 3 bases from V and 0 bases from J, with 6 bases between. Germline V lookup: CDR1 SGDLS, CDR2 YYNGEE. The CDR3 sequence is 14 residues long. The CDR3 DNA follows: TGTGCCAGCAGCGGTTCAGCAACTAATGAAAAACTGTTTTTT. This codes for CASSGSATNEKLFF.

The J gene is TRBJ2-7, the V gene TRBV7-9; 10 bases are a match to TRBD2. Trimming at V came to 4 bases and at J to 2 bases, leaving 14 bases not matched to a gene. CDR1 and CDR2 (germline): SEHNR, FQNEAQ (reference sequence). The CDR3 sequence is 18 residues long. CDR3: CASSSFTFTSGKAYEQYF. CDR3 coding DNA: TGTGCCAGCAGCTCCTTCACTTTCACTAGCGGGAAAGCCTACGAGCAGTACTTC.

The CDR3 DNA follows: TGTGCCAGCAGTTGGGCTAGCGGGGGGTCGAATGAGCAGTTCTTC. Protein product: CASSWASGGSNEQFF. This sequence joins TRBV6-5 and TRBJ2-1; 11 bases align to TRBD2. Germline CDR1 reads MNHEY; CDR2 reads SVGAGI. The CDR3 runs to 15 residues. Trimming took 4 bases from V and 7 from J; bases not matched to a gene: 6.

The CDR3 spells CASSLGSLAGVNEQFF. The CDR3 DNA reads TGTGCCAGCAGCTTAGGCTCCCTAGCGGGAGTTAATGAGCAGTTCTTC. The V gene is TRBV7-2, the J gene TRBJ2-1; 10 nucleotides line up with TRBD2. After removal of 1 base from V and 7 bases from J, the junction contained 7 bases not matched to a gene. Germline lookup yields CDR1 SGHTA and CDR2 FQGNSA. The CDR3 covers 16 residues.

The rearrangement uses TRBV28 and TRBJ2-2, with 9 bases that match TRBD2. The CDR3 has 19 amino acids. V gave up 5 bases and J gave up 2 bases; unmatched junction bases: 15. The germline V gene has CDR1 MDHEN and CDR2 SYDVKM. CDR3 region: CASSGKRGLAAANTGELFF. In nucleotides, the CDR3 is TGTGCCAGCAGTGGCAAAAGGGGACTAGCAGCCGCAAACACCGGGGAGCTGTTTTTT. The complete variable domain, with remaining parts taken from reference TRBV28 and TRBJ2-2, reads DVKVTQSSRYLVKRTGEKVFLECVQDMDHENMFWYRQDPGLGLRLIYFSYDVKMKEKGDIPEGYSVSREKKERFSLILESASTNQTSMYLCASSGKRGLAAANTGELFFGEGSRLTVL.

The chain employs TRBV6-5 and TRBJ1-6; D unclear. CDR3 length: 15 amino acids. The germline V gene encodes CDR1 MNHEY and CDR2 SVGAGI. The V gene lost 0 bases and the J gene lost 7 bases, with 10 bases spanning the gap. CDR3 protein: CASSYSREGNSPLHF. DNA for the CDR3: TGTGCCAGCAGTTACTCGCGAGAGGGCAATTCACCCCTCCACTTT.

The J gene is TRBJ2-2, the V gene TRBV2, with a tentative D call TRBD1 (5 bases). V lost 4 bases and J lost 7, with 16 bases in between. Per germline, CDR1 SNHLY and CDR2 FYNNEI. This CDR3 region has 15 residues. The CDR3 sequence: CASSGGRGIGGELFF. The CDR3 DNA sequence: TGTGCCAGCAGTGGTGGAAGGGGTATCGGCGGGGAGCTGTTTTTT.